A single sample gave rise to the 30 T cell receptor beta chains below, sequenced in a study of T cell responses to AZD1222 COVID-19 vaccine. The table came from immunoSEQ multiplex PCR; TCRdb's copy has only in-frame clones and leaves some out. Among approximately 100,000 clones, approximately 90% were seen once, and the ten largest hold 3% to 3.5%. Sequences were derived from peripheral blood, sampled on day 0 of AZD1222 vaccination. The receptor source for this set is an adult in good health.

This chain connects TRBV4-3 to TRBJ1-1; D is undetermined. Trimming pared 4 bases from V and 6 bases from J, leaving 12 bases between. This CDR3 spans 13 amino acids. In germline, CDR1 is LGHNA, CDR2 YSLEER. The CDR3, as DNA: TGCGCCAGCAGCCGATTGGGGAGGGCTGAAGCTTTCTTT. It translates to CASSRLGRAEAFF.

The chain recombines TRBV7-8 with TRBJ1-1; TRBD1 is a possible D gene (5 bases). This CDR3 has 15 amino acids. V was trimmed by 1 base and J by 1 base, leaving 10 bases between them. Looked up from germline, CDR1 is SGHVS and CDR2 is FQNEAQ. CDR3 in DNA: TGTGCCAGCAGCTTAGGGGCAGGGAGGAACACTGAAGCTTTCTTT. The encoded protein is CASSLGAGRNTEAFF.

CDR3 sequence (DNA): TGTGCCAGTAGTATCCCCCTAGCGGGGGATAACACCGGGGAGCTGTTTTTT. The encoded protein is CASSIPLAGDNTGELFF. J is TRBJ2-2 and V is TRBV19; 10 positions agree with TRBD2. After removal of 3 bases from V and 2 bases from J, the junction contained 6 bases not matched to a gene. In germline, CDR1 is LNHDA, CDR2 SQIVND (reference sequence). This CDR3 comprises 17 residues.

This clone was detected a few times. The chain links TRBV6-5 to TRBJ1-2; possibly TRBD1 for D (5 bases). The V gene lost 0 bases and the J gene lost 4 bases, with 15 bases spanning the gap. CDR1 and CDR2 (germline): MNHEY, SVGAGI. The CDR3 has 16 amino acids. Here the CDR3 reads CASSYSSYGHTYGYTF. In nucleotides, the CDR3 is TGTGCCAGCAGTTACTCGTCGTACGGACACACCTATGGCTACACCTTC.

The V call is TRBV29-1, the J call TRBJ2-2; unclear D gene. V lost 5 bases and J lost 0, with 16 bases in between. In germline, CDR1 is SQVTM, CDR2 ANQGSEA. The CDR3 has 16 amino acids. The CDR3 reads CSVNKPIRTNTGELFF. The DNA of the CDR3 is TGCAGCGTTAATAAACCCATCAGGACGAACACCGGGGAGCTGTTTTTT.

The chain is built from TRBV19 and TRBJ1-1; the D gene is possibly TRBD1 (6 bases). V was clipped by 4 bases and J by 5 bases, with 14 bases between them. The germline V gene encodes CDR1 LNHDA and CDR2 SQIVND (reference sequence). The CDR3 is made up of 14 amino acids. The CDR3 DNA sequence: TGTGCCAGTAGTAGGGGGCTTAGAGAGACTGAAGCTTTCTTT. It is translated as CASSRGLRETEAFF.

The rearrangement links TRBV19 to TRBJ2-3, with D hard to call. Germline-derived CDR1 and CDR2 are LNHDA and SQIVND (reference sequence). V was shortened by 6 bases and J by 0 bases, with 10 bases between the two germline ends. The CDR3 is made up of 14 amino acids. CDR3 sequence reads: CASRPSLSTDTQYF. CDR3 DNA sequence: TGTGCCAGTAGGCCTTCCCTTAGCACAGATACGCAGTATTTT.

The chain uses TRBV5-8 and TRBJ1-6; D uncertain. Trimming left V 1 base short and J 7 bases short, with 0 bases between. Per germline, CDR1 SGHTS and CDR2 YDEGEE. The CDR3 contains 11 residues. The chain's CDR3 is CASSLNSPLHF. In DNA, the CDR3 is TGTGCCAGCAGCTTGAATTCACCCCTCCACTTT.

This rearrangement joins TRBV4-1 to TRBJ1-5; 9 positions agree with TRBD1. Germline V gene data show CDR1 as MGHRA and CDR2 as YSYEKL. J gave up 4 bases and V 1 base, and 2 bases lay outside the gene matches. This CDR3 contains 15 residues. CDR3 sequence reads: CASSQGQGGNQPQHF. The CDR3 DNA is TGCGCCAGCAGCCAAGGACAGGGGGGTAATCAGCCCCAGCATTTT.

Concerning this clone itself: Compared with germline, one end of the junction differs, possibly owing to a read error. The chain recombines TRBV12-3 or TRBV12-4 with TRBJ2-7; TRBD1 matches 10 bases. This CDR3 is 12 amino acids long. In nucleotides, the CDR3 is TGTGCCAGCAGTTTAGTCGGGACAGGGGTAGACTTC. It is translated as CASSLVGTGVDF.

The chain recombines TRBV3-1 (or the pseudogene TRBV3-2) with TRBJ2-2; 7 nucleotides line up with TRBD2. The CDR3 has 18 residues. Germline CDR1 reads LGHDT; CDR2 reads YNNKEL (reference sequence). Germline trimming cut 4 bases from V and 0 bases from J; bases unmatched to any gene: 11. The CDR3 DNA reads as TGTGCCAGCAGCCCCCTCGGCGGGAGCGAGACGAACACCGGGGAGCTGTTTTTT. Amino acid sequence: CASSPLGGSETNTGELFF.

The J gene is TRBJ1-1, the V gene TRBV28; TRBD1 is a possible D gene (6 bases). Germline V gives CDR1 MDHEN, CDR2 SYDVKM. The CDR3 loop spans 15 amino acids. V gave up 4 bases and J gave up 2 bases, with 14 bases separating them. CDR3 region: CASSSGGSGNTEAFF. The CDR3 nucleotides read TGTGCCAGCAGTTCGGGGGGCAGCGGAAACACTGAAGCTTTCTTT.

The V and J genes are TRBV6-5 and TRBJ1-5; TRBD1 matches 10 bases. Per germline, CDR1 MNHEY and CDR2 SVGAGI. This CDR3 comprises 14 residues. V was clipped by 8 bases and J by 6 bases; unmatched bases: 7. The DNA for the CDR3 is TGTGCCAGCGGGGACAGGGGAACGAGTCAGCCCCAGCATTTT. It specifies CASGDRGTSQPQHF.

V and J are TRBV5-8 and TRBJ1-1; D gene uncertain. Germline V CDR1 and CDR2: SGHTS, YDEGEE. CDR3 size: 15 residues. Trimming removed 0 bases at V and 5 bases at J, with 14 bases between. The CDR3 protein is CASSLGAQWRTEAFF. In nucleotides, the CDR3 is TGTGCCAGCAGCTTGGGGGCACAGTGGCGGACTGAAGCTTTCTTT.

The V gene is TRBV14, the J gene TRBJ1-3; D gene uncertain. Trimming removed 1 base from V and 5 bases from J, with 6 bases in between. The CDR3 totals 13 residues. Germline loops: CDR1 SGHDN, CDR2 FVKESK. This CDR3 is CASSQGRRNTIYF. DNA of the CDR3: TGTGCCAGCAGCCAAGGGCGGAGAAACACCATATATTTT.

This sequence joins TRBV15 and TRBJ1-5, with no clear D. From germline, CDR1 is LNHNV and CDR2 YYDKDF (reference sequence). V shed 3 bases and J shed 6 bases, with 15 bases lying between them. The CDR3 extends over 15 amino acids. The CDR3 reads CATSRARVLGQPQHF. In DNA, the CDR3 is TGTGCCACCAGCAGGGCTAGGGTTCTTGGTCAGCCCCAGCATTTT. The variable domain in full, with the rest retrieved from reference TRBV15 and TRBJ1-5, is DAMVIQNPRYQVTQFGKPVTLSCSQTLNHNVMYWYQQKSSQAPKLLFHYYDKDFNNEADTPDNFQSRRPNTSFCFLDIRSPGLGDTAMYLCATSRARVLGQPQHFGDGTRLSIL.

The gene calls are TRBV7-6 and TRBJ1-6, with 9 bases identical to TRBD1. V lost 4 bases to trimming and J lost 0 bases; unmatched junction nucleotides: 7. Germline V gives CDR1 SGHVS, CDR2 FNYEAQ. This CDR3 has 18 residues. The CDR3 DNA sequence: TGTGCCAGCAGCTCGGGACAGGGCTTCAGCTCCTATAATTCACCCCTCCACTTT. Amino acids: CASSSGQGFSSYNSPLHF.

The chain recombines TRBV25-1 with TRBJ2-7; D call uncertain. CDR3 length: 14 residues. CDR1 and CDR2 from the germline V gene are MGHDK and SYGVNS. Trimming took 3 bases from V and 7 from J, leaving 16 bases between them. The CDR3 here is CASSEPGRSAEQYF. As DNA, the CDR3 is TGTGCCAGCAGTGAGCCTGGACGTTCAGCTGAGCAGTACTTC.

V usage is TRBV27 and J usage is TRBJ1-2; 7 bases are a match to TRBD1. In germline, CDR1 is MNHEY, CDR2 SMNVEV (reference sequence). CDR3 size: 15 residues. The V and J ends lost 5 bases and 0 bases, in that order; junction bases with no gene match: 6. CDR3 residues: CASSLYRGSNYGYTF. CDR3 coding DNA: TGTGCCAGCAGTCTATACAGGGGATCTAACTATGGCTACACCTTC.

V and J are TRBV5-1 and TRBJ2-3, with 10 bases matching TRBD1. V was pared by 6 bases and J by 2 bases, with 9 bases of the junction left unmatched. From germline, CDR1 is SGHRS and CDR2 YFSETQ. The CDR3 has 16 residues. CDR3 in DNA: TGCGCCAGCACCCGACAGGGACAGGGGTACACAGATACGCAGTATTTT. Its translation is CASTRQGQGYTDTQYF.

The chain carries TRBV6-5 and TRBJ1-5; possible D gene TRBD1, 5 bases. V lost 6 bases, J lost 2 bases, and 14 bases lay in between. The CDR3 contains 15 residues. Germline V CDR1 and CDR2: MNHEY, SVGAGI. CDR3 nucleotides: TGTGCCAGCAGCTCCCAGGGAGGGGGCAATCAGCCCCAGCATTTT. It translates to CASSSQGGGNQPQHF.

The rearrangement joins TRBV2 to TRBJ1-2; D unresolved. The CDR3 sequence is 12 residues long. Trimming removed 5 bases at V and 1 base at J, with 5 bases between. The germline CDR1 and CDR2 sequences are SNHLY and FYNNEI. For the CDR3, the DNA is TGTGCCAGCAGTCGGAGTAACTATGGCTACACCTTC. The encoded protein is CASSRSNYGYTF. Full variable domain (rest looked up from reference TRBV2 and TRBJ1-2): EPEVTQTPSHQVTQMGQEVILRCVPISNHLYFYWYRQILGQKVEFLVSFYNNEISEKSEIFDDQFSVERPDGSNFTLKIRSTKLEDSAMYFCASSRSNYGYTFGSGTRLTVV.

This chain connects TRBV19 to TRBJ2-1; weak D call: TRBD2 (6 bases). V was trimmed by 9 bases and J by 5 bases, leaving 20 bases between them. The germline gives CDR1 LNHDA, CDR2 SQIVND (reference sequence). The CDR3 has 15 amino acids. The CDR3 bases are TGTGCCAGCACCCCCGGGGGAAGTCTTGACAATGAGCAGTTCTTC. This sequence encodes CASTPGGSLDNEQFF.

CDR3 amino acids: CASSDRASSYNEQFF. CDR3 nucleotide sequence: TGTGCCAGTTCTGACAGGGCTAGCTCCTACAATGAGCAGTTCTTC. The chain couples TRBV9 to TRBJ2-1, with 7 bases matching TRBD1. The germline CDR1 and CDR2 sequences are SGDLS and YYNGEE. The CDR3 length is 15 residues. V was pared by 8 bases and J by 0 bases, with 8 bases of the junction left unmatched.

V usage is TRBV28 and J usage is TRBJ1-3; D call uncertain. V was clipped by 1 base and J by 0 bases, with 10 bases between them. The CDR3 has 16 amino acids. CDR1 is MDHEN and CDR2 is SYDVKM in the germline V gene. The CDR3 DNA reads TGTGCCAGCAGTTTATTGTACGGTGACTCTGGAAACACCATATATTTT. It codes for CASSLLYGDSGNTIYF.

The rearrangement links TRBV7-3 to TRBJ1-3; 9 positions agree with TRBD1. The ends lost 5 bases at V and 2 bases at J; junction bases unmatched: 1. The CDR3 runs to 14 residues. Germline V lookup: CDR1 SGHTA, CDR2 FQGTGA. CDR3 nucleotides: TGTGCCAGCAGCAGGGACAGGGCTGGAAACACCATATATTTT. It codes for CASSRDRAGNTIYF.

This clone was detected a few times. V and J are TRBV29-1 and TRBJ1-5; D gene ambiguous. Trimming took off 3 bases at V and 0 bases at J, with 6 bases between the two ends. CDR1 SQVTM and CDR2 ANQGSEA come from the germline V gene. CDR3 length: 13 residues. The CDR3 nucleotides read TGCAGCGTTGACGGAGATAGCAATCAGCCCCAGCATTTT. As protein: CSVDGDSNQPQHF.

The chain combines TRBV18 with TRBJ1-1; 8 bases map to TRBD1. V shed 2 bases and J 6 bases; nucleotides not matched to a gene: 8. Germline-derived CDR1 and CDR2 are KGHSH and LQKENI. The CDR3 is 15 amino acids. The CDR3 DNA follows: TGTGCCAGCTCACCAGGACAGGGCGTTAGGGCTGAAGCTTTCTTT. It yields the protein CASSPGQGVRAEAFF.

This clone has only one observation. This chain connects TRBV21-1 to TRBJ1-2; the table's D call, TRBD1, was not checked against the DNA. TRBV21-1 is an annotated pseudogene. The CDR3 covers 13 residues. This CDR3 reads CASSTTQGIGYTF. The CDR3 DNA reads as TGTGCCAGCAGCACGACACAGGGGATTGGCTACACCTTC.

The gene calls are TRBV7-3 and TRBJ1-4; a weak D match, TRBD1 (6 bases). V was clipped by 5 bases and J by 8 bases, with 12 bases between them. CDR1 is SGHTA and CDR2 is FQGTGA in the germline V gene. This CDR3 contains 13 residues. The DNA for the CDR3 is TGTGCCAGCAGCCGGGACAACGGGGAAAAACTGTTTTTT. Amino acid sequence: CASSRDNGEKLFF.